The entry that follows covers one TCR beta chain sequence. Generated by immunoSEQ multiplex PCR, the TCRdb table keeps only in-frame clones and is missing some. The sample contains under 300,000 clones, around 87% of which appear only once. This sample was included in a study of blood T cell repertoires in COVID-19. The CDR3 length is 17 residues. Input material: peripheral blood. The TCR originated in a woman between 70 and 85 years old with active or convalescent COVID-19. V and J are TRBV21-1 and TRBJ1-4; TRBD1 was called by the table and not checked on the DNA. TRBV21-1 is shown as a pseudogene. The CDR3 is CASSKDAVAATNEKLFF. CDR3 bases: TGTGCCAGCAGCAAAGACGCCGTGGCAGCAACTAATGAAAAACTGTTTTTT.